This T cell receptor beta chain was identified during a study of multiple sclerosis patients with progressive multifocal leukoencephalopathy. Overall study findings and caveats: Most PML patients had lower entropy, suggesting less diverse TRB repertoires.

Time point of the sample: before natalizumab initiation. The protocol was immunoSEQ multiplex PCR, while the TCRdb copy is restricted to in-frame clones and leaves out a portion. Here the sample spans under 40,000 clones, 90% to 95% being singletons. In regard to this clone: Its specificity is not known.

Sample: PBMCs. This TCR was recovered from a man in his thirties or forties with multiple sclerosis.

This CDR3 reads CASTGLAGGLSSYEQYF. The CDR3 DNA is TGCGCCAGCACCGGACTAGCGGGAGGGTTGAGCTCCTACGAGCAGTACTTC. The genes are TRBV5-1 and TRBJ2-7; 15 bases line up with TRBD2. The CDR3 has 17 amino acids. CDR1 is SGHRS, CDR2 YFSETQ, per germline. V lost 6 bases, J lost 0 bases, and 7 bases stayed unmatched.